This T cell receptor (beta chain) was sequenced during a study of cytomegalovirus exposure and HLA in healthy donors. General observations from the study: In a later analysis, more than 15,000 TCR beta sequences were associated with HLA alleles at 0.05 false discovery rate. The study dropped some indistinguishable V segments, TRBV6-2 and TRBV6-3 among them.

Of note for this clone: Its antigen is not identified.

This PCR relied on a set of 60 Vbeta primers and 13 Jbeta primers. Only in-frame clones appear in the TCRdb table, and some are missing; sequencing was by immunoSEQ multiplex PCR. The sample carries approximately 240,000 clones, approximately 80% recorded once. The CDR3 runs to 12 residues. The germline gives CDR1 MNHEY, CDR2 SMNVEV (reference sequence). With 4 bases removed from V and 6 bases from J, the gap between germline ends came to 7 bases. Sequencing was carried out using PBMCs. The sequence was collected from a middle-aged woman in good health and CMV-seronegative. The V call is TRBV27, the J call TRBJ1-5, with D unresolved. Written as DNA, the CDR3 is TGTGCCAGCAGTTCCTATCGTCAGCCCCAGCATTTT. This encodes CASSSYRQPQHF.